The present entry profiles one TCR beta chain with its context. Here immunoSEQ multiplex PCR was the method, and the copy in TCRdb shows in-frame clones only, minus some. Of fewer than 100,000 clones in the sample, around 87% were seen once. This record comes from a study of blood T cell repertoires in COVID-19. Sequencing was carried out using peripheral blood. This TCR was recovered from a human donor in a cohort sampled during active COVID-19.

This chain's CDR3 is CASSVTSFGGEQYF. In DNA form, the CDR3 reads TGCGCCAGCAGCGTGACTAGCTTTGGTGGTGAGCAGTACTTC. The V and J genes are TRBV5-1 and TRBJ2-7, with 7 positions matching TRBD2. The CDR3 spans 14 residues. V shed 4 bases and J 7 bases; nucleotides not matched to a gene: 11. Germline loops: CDR1 SGHRS, CDR2 YFSETQ.